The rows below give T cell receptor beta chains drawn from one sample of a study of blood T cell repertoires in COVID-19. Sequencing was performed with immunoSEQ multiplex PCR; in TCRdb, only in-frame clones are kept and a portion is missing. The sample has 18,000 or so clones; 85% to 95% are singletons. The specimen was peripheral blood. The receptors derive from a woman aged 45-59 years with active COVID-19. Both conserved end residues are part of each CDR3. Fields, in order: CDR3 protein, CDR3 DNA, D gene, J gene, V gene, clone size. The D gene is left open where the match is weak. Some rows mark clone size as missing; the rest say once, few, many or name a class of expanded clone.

CASSLPRLSSSYNEQFF | TGTGCCAGCAGCCTACCTCGACTGTCTAGCTCCTACAATGAGCAGTTCTTC | - | TRBJ2-1 | TRBV7-8 | -
CASSLVTGTNEKLFF | TGCGCCAGCAGCTTGGTGACAGGGACTAATGAAAAACTGTTTTTT | TRBD1 | TRBJ1-4 | TRBV5-1 | -
CASRSDGVSGNTIYF | TGTGCCAGCAGATCTGACGGAGTTTCTGGAAACACCATATATTTT | - | TRBJ1-3 | TRBV6-5 | -
CASSQRGWGDTQYF | TGTGCCAGCAGCCAGCGCGGGTGGGGAGATACGCAGTATTTT | - | TRBJ2-3 | TRBV3-1/TRBV3-2 | -
CASSGGDYGYTF | TGTGCCAGCAGCGGGGGGGACTATGGCTACACCTTC | - | TRBJ1-2 | TRBV6-6 | once
CATSDAGQGSNEKLFF | TGTGCCACCAGTGATGCGGGACAGGGCAGTAATGAAAAACTGTTTTTT | TRBD1 | TRBJ1-4 | TRBV24-1 | -
CASSLDRSHPSYNEQFF | TGTGCCAGCAGCTTAGATCGGTCCCATCCCTCCTACAATGAGCAGTTCTTC | - | TRBJ2-1 | TRBV11-2 | -
CASSLTGGPGELFF | TGTGCCAGCAGCTTGACAGGGGGCCCCGGGGAGCTGTTTTTT | TRBD1 | TRBJ2-2 | TRBV7-9 | -
CASSPEGLAVYPYEQYF | TGTGCCAGCTCACCCGAGGGACTAGCGGTGTATCCCTACGAGCAGTACTTC | TRBD2 | TRBJ2-7 | TRBV18 | -
CASSLDTQETQYF | TGTGCCAGCAGCTTGGACACACAAGAGACCCAGTACTTC | - | TRBJ2-5 | TRBV5-6 | -
CASSPRGGVDLIYEQYF | TGTGCCAGCTCACCCCGAGGGGGAGTGGACCTGATCTACGAGCAGTACTTC | - | TRBJ2-7 | TRBV18 | -
CASSTAGTRGGGELFF | TGTGCCAGCAGCACCGCCGGGACTAGGGGGGGAGGGGAGCTGTTTTTT | TRBD2 | TRBJ2-2 | TRBV9 | -
CASSLANEQFF | TGCGCCAGCAGCTTGGCTAATGAGCAGTTCTTC | - | TRBJ2-1 | TRBV5-1 | -
CASSRPGQGSDEQYF | TGTGCCAGCAGCAGGCCGGGACAGGGGTCTGACGAGCAGTACTTC | TRBD1 | TRBJ2-7 | TRBV3-1/TRBV3-2 | -
CASRSGFYNEQFF | TGTGCCAGCAGATCAGGTTTCTACAATGAGCAGTTCTTC | - | TRBJ2-1 | TRBV2 | -
CASSEAQGLSGNTIYF | TGTGCCAGCAGTGAAGCCCAGGGCCTCTCTGGAAACACCATATATTTT | - | TRBJ1-3 | TRBV6-1 | -
CSAPKREEQFF | TGCAGTGCACCCAAGCGGGAGGAGCAGTTCTTC | TRBD2 | TRBJ2-1 | TRBV20-1 | -
CASSFGEAGELFF | TGTGCCAGCAGTTTCGGAGAAGCCGGGGAGCTGTTTTTT | - | TRBJ2-2 | TRBV27 | -
CASRPGGWSTEAFF | TGTGCCAGCAGACCAGGGGGTTGGAGCACTGAAGCTTTCTTT | TRBD1 | TRBJ1-1 | TRBV28 | -
CASSLAGLASSYNEQFF | TGTGCCAGCAGCTTGGCTGGACTAGCTAGCTCCTACAATGAGCAGTTCTTC | TRBD2 | TRBJ2-1 | TRBV7-9 | once
CSAREAYEQYF | TGCAGTGCTAGAGAGGCTTACGAGCAGTACTTC | - | TRBJ2-7 | TRBV20-1 | -
CASSVSGISGNTIYF | TGTGCCAGCAGCGTATCAGGGATCTCTGGAAACACCATATATTTT | - | TRBJ1-3 | TRBV9 | -
CASSVDRGPQYF | TGTGCCAGCAGCGTCGACCGAGGTCCGCAGTACTTC | - | TRBJ2-7 | TRBV9 | -
CASSPGDPYEQYF | TGTGCCAGCAGTCCGGGGGATCCCTACGAGCAGTACTTC | - | TRBJ2-7 | TRBV6-4 | -
CASSRGQRQVPNEQFF | TGTGCCAGCAGCCGGGGACAGCGACAAGTTCCCAATGAGCAGTTCTTC | TRBD1 | TRBJ2-1 | TRBV7-9 | -
CATSDSHRATDTQYF | TGTGCCACCAGTGATTCCCACAGGGCCACAGATACGCAGTATTTT | - | TRBJ2-3 | TRBV24-1 | -
CASSLLLVGLAGRETQYF | TGTGCCAGCAGCTTGTTGTTGGTCGGACTAGCGGGTAGAGAGACCCAGTACTTC | TRBD2 | TRBJ2-5 | TRBV5-4 | -
CASSPTGVNSNQPQHF | TGTGCCAGTAGTCCCACGGGGGTTAATAGCAATCAGCCCCAGCATTTT | - | TRBJ1-5 | TRBV19 | -
CASSLADGDEQFF | TGTGCCAGTAGTCTCGCCGACGGGGATGAGCAGTTCTTC | - | TRBJ2-1 | TRBV19 | -
CASSLVALPLVSYNEQFF | TGTGCCAGCAGCTTAGTAGCCCTCCCACTAGTATCCTACAATGAGCAGTTCTTC | - | TRBJ2-1 | TRBV11-2 | once
CASSLSYGGDLNTEAFF | TGTGCCAGCAGTCTCTCCTATGGAGGGGATTTGAACACTGAAGCTTTCTTT | - | TRBJ1-1 | TRBV6-6 | -
CASTGGGGRLEQYF | TGTGCCAGCACCGGTGGGGGCGGCCGCCTAGAGCAGTACTTC | - | TRBJ2-7 | TRBV28 | -
CASSGTVPQPQHF | TGTGCCAGCAGCGGGACAGTCCCACAGCCCCAGCATTTT | TRBD1 | TRBJ1-5 | TRBV2 | -
CASGAVRVAGELFF | TGTGCCAGCGGGGCTGTCAGGGTGGCCGGGGAGCTGTTTTTT | - | TRBJ2-2 | TRBV6-5 | -
CAWAWTGVSEQYF | TGTGCCTGGGCCTGGACAGGGGTGTCCGAGCAGTACTTC | TRBD1 | TRBJ2-7 | TRBV30 | -
CSVGGLATGPYSGNTIYF | TGCAGCGTTGGGGGATTGGCGACAGGGCCTTACTCTGGAAACACCATATATTTT | TRBD1 | TRBJ1-3 | TRBV29-1 | -
CASSLAGGDSGNTIYF | TGCGCCAGCAGCTTGGCCGGAGGGGACTCTGGAAACACCATATATTTT | - | TRBJ1-3 | TRBV5-1 | -
CASSAGLAGYEQYF | TGTGCCAGCAGCGCCGGACTAGCGGGCTACGAGCAGTACTTC | TRBD2 | TRBJ2-7 | TRBV9 | -
CASTPTGAHYGYTF | TGTGCCAGCACCCCGACAGGAGCCCATTATGGCTACACCTTC | - | TRBJ1-2 | TRBV28 | -
CASSDGFGGRGGDTEAFF | TGTGCCAGCAGTGATGGTTTCGGGGGACGAGGGGGCGACACTGAAGCTTTCTTT | TRBD1 | TRBJ1-1 | TRBV25-1 | -
CASSDAAPGTSGRDYEQFF | TGTGCCAGCAGTGACGCAGCACCCGGGACTAGCGGGAGGGACTATGAGCAGTTCTTC | TRBD2 | TRBJ2-1 | TRBV6-4 | -
CAWTTGRNTEAFF | TGTGCCTGGACGACAGGAAGGAACACTGAAGCTTTCTTT | - | TRBJ1-1 | TRBV30 | -
CAWSVPRIGGQPQHF | TGTGCCTGGAGTGTACCAAGGATCGGAGGGCAGCCCCAGCATTTT | - | TRBJ1-5 | TRBV30 | -
CATSDLSSGNADTQYF | TGTGCCACCAGTGATTTGTCTAGCGGGAACGCAGATACGCAGTATTTT | TRBD2 | TRBJ2-3 | TRBV24-1 | -
CARGQPQETQYF | TGTGCCAGGGGACAGCCACAAGAGACCCAGTACTTC | TRBD1 | TRBJ2-5 | TRBV27 | -
CASSQAPGILGGYTF | TGTGCCAGCAGCCAGGCCCCAGGGATCTTAGGTGGCTACACCTTC | - | TRBJ1-2 | TRBV3-1/TRBV3-2 | -